Sequencing of this T cell receptor beta chain was carried out in a study of blood T cell repertoires in COVID-19 (dated by TCRdb to 2020 to 2022). With respect to the entire study: Samples from collaborators originated in the United States, Italy and Spain and spanned both the acute and convalescent phases of COVID-19. The prospective study material was composed of cDNA or gDNA derived from T cells, B-cell-depleted T cells, or PBMCs. The dataset comprised deeply sampled blood TCRbeta repertoires from subjects exposed to, actively infected with, or recovered from COVID-19. The repertoires were released in a freely available public database meant as a resource for research on the immune response to SARS-CoV-2. The samples were drawn from two sources: the first 160 participants of the ongoing ImmuneRACE study, and over 950 subjects contributed by 6 global collaborators. A de-identified subject ID, COVID-19 status, age in years and sex were almost always included in the sample metadata. Where available, HLA class I and class II types were obtained from metadata supplied by the sample provider rather than from assay-based typing.

As to this clone: Its antigen has not been determined. No much larger clone is present one base from it, and per-base qualities are unavailable.

Results and caveats for the whole study, not just this receptor: The quantity of clinical and demographic metadata differed by source and by participant and was supplied without curation.

Each collaborating institution followed its own protocols to collect whole blood in K2EDTA tubes. For TCRbeta analysis, collaborator samples were shipped as frozen whole blood, as isolated PBMCs, or as DNA extracted from either sample type. The immunoSEQ Assay, a bias-controlled multiplex PCR, was used to amplify TCRbeta CDR3 regions from genomic DNA. The study's own analysis went as follows. Nucleated cell counts per sample were estimated from amplification of reference gene primers within the assay. To quantify the absolute abundance of each unique TCRbeta CDR3 rearrangement, sequence reads were collapsed and filtered. For each sample, productive Simpson clonality was calculated by taking the square root of Simpson's diversity index across productive rearrangements. TCRdb re-hosts the immuneACCESS table, in-frame sequences only. Its copies lack some clones; in the studies checked, an unresolved V gene accounts for under half of them, and the cause for the rest is not known. That table is the source of V, J and clone size, and D and trimming were worked out from the DNA. Present in this sample are 70,000 to 90,000 clones, 79% of which were seen just once. Clones ranked in the top ten supply 24% of the sample.

The CDR3, from cysteine to phenylalanine, totals 15 residues. Only the CDR3 portion is preserved as DNA: 45 bases, with reading frame beginning at the first base. Per the germline V gene, MDHEN is the CDR1 and SYDVKM is the CDR2. From V the trimming removes 7 bases and from J it removes 4 bases, while the gene matches leave 7 bases of the junction unaccounted for. The sequence links TRBV28 to TRBJ1-4; TRBD1 aligns with 9 central bases. This sequence was found in a human donor in a cohort sampled during active COVID-19. The sample consisted of peripheral blood. The CDR3 is CASTEGGQGNEKLFF. The nucleotide sequence reads TGTGCCAGCACCGAGGGGGGACAGGGTAATGAAAAACTGTTTTTT.